This TCR beta chain was sequenced in a study of blood T cell repertoires in COVID-19. Overall study: Spain, Italy and the United States supplied samples that represented acute and convalescent COVID-19. Sample material is recorded as cDNA or gDNA derived from T cells, B-cell-depleted T cells, or PBMCs.

Germline trimming cut 6 bases from V and 4 bases from J; bases unmatched to any gene: 8. This CDR3 has 15 residues. CDR1 and CDR2 from the germline V gene are SGHAT and FQNNGV. This clone was recorded a few times. Repertoires were generated with immunoSEQ multiplex PCR, while TCRdb's copy carries only in-frame clones and drops some. The table has 200,000 to 300,000 clones, roughly 84% seen once. The clonotype was recovered from a man in his forties who had recovered from COVID-19. Material for sequencing was peripheral blood. V is TRBV11-2 and J is TRBJ2-2, with TRBD1 matching 7 bases. CDR3 protein: CASSPPGTATGELFF. The CDR3 DNA is TGTGCCAGCAGTCCTCCCGGGACAGCCACCGGGGAGCTGTTTTTT. Supplemented by reference TRBV11-2 and TRBJ2-2, the full variable domain reads EAGVAQSPRYKIIEKRQSVAFWCNPISGHATLYWYQQILGQGPKLLIQFQNNGVVDDSQLPKDRFSAERLKGVDSTLKIQPAKLEDSAVYLCASSPPGTATGELFFGEGSRLTVL.